This T cell receptor beta chain was retrieved from a study of tumor-infiltrating lymphocytes in primary liver carcinoma. TCR beta cDNA came from about 0.45 ug total RNA, primed with a constant-region primer. TCR beta libraries came from three nested multiplex PCR rounds using slightly modified ARM-PCR. Two initial PCR rounds of approximately 10 cycles each paired TRBV1-TRBV30 forward primers with a C-beta reverse primer. TCRdb re-called the multiplex PCR reads through MiXCR, storing one row per CDR3 protein. The table lists roughly 200,000 distinct CDR3 sequences, 70% to 90% of them singletons. The CDR3 runs 15 residues. CDR1 and CDR2 (germline): MDHEN, SYDVKM. Co-extracted RNA and DNA came from approximately 20-30 mg of unsorted bulk tissue. Worth noting for this clonotype: A junction end diverges from the germline sequence, so it may reflect a read error.

This clonotype was obtained from a man aged 40-49 years with primary liver carcinoma and hepatitis B virus infection. The sample was tumor tissue from primary liver carcinoma. The chain carries TRBV28 and TRBJ2-7; 7 bases are shared with TRBD1. As DNA, the CDR3 is TGTGCCAGCTCCCACCAGAACAGGGGCCTCTACGAGCGGTATTTC. It translates to CASSHQNRGLYERYF.